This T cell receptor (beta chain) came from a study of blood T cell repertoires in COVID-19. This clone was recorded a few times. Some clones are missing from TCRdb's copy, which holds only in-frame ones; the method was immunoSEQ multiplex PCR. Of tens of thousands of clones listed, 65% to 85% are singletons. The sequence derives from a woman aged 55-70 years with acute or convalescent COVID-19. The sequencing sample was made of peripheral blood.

Written as DNA, the CDR3 is TGTGCCATCAGTGACCCGGAGGCCTGGGAGTTTCGGAATCAGCCCCAGCATTTT. This translates into CAISDPEAWEFRNQPQHF. The V gene is TRBV10-3, the J gene TRBJ1-5; no clear D gene. Trimming removed 3 bases from V and 4 bases from J, with 22 bases in between. The CDR3 sequence is 18 residues long. Germline V gene data show CDR1 as ENHRY and CDR2 as SYGVKD.